The rows below give T cell receptor beta chains drawn from one sample of a study of cytomegalovirus exposure and HLA in healthy donors. The protocol was immunoSEQ multiplex PCR, while the TCRdb copy is restricted to in-frame clones and leaves out a portion. The sample lists about 100,000 clones; approximately 74% were seen once. The sequenced sample consisted of PBMCs. These receptor sequences come from a female donor in good health and CMV-seropositive. Each CDR3 is given with its conserved first and last residue. D genes are given only for firm matches. Some rows have no size entry. The others give once, few or many, or a class for an expanded clone.

D gene | clone size | J gene | V gene | CDR3 length | CDR3 protein | CDR3 DNA
TRBD2 | NA | TRBJ2-5 | TRBV28 | 15 | CASSTSTGGEETQYF | TGTGCCAGCAGTACCTCGACGGGAGGAGAAGAGACCCAGTACTTC
NA | NA | TRBJ1-1 | TRBV27 | 14 | CASSLSGQNTEAFF | TGTGCCAGCAGTTTGAGCGGGCAAAACACTGAAGCTTTCTTT
TRBD1 | NA | TRBJ2-5 | TRBV4-3 | 16 | CASSQDWGTGGETQYF | TGCGCCAGCAGCCAAGATTGGGGGACAGGGGGGGAGACCCAGTACTTC
TRBD2 | NA | TRBJ2-7 | TRBV6-1 | 17 | CASSDNRRGERSYEQYF | TGTGCCAGCAGTGACAACAGACGGGGGGAGCGGTCTTACGAGCAGTACTTC
TRBD1 | NA | TRBJ2-3 | TRBV7-9 | 16 | CASRALQGQDTDTQYF | TGTGCCAGCAGGGCCTTACAGGGGCAAGACACAGATACGCAGTATTTT
TRBD2 | once | TRBJ2-3 | TRBV4-3 | 20 | CASSQDILVASGVRADTQYF | TGCGCCAGCAGCCAAGATATCTTGGTGGCTAGCGGGGTACGGGCAGATACGCAGTATTTT
NA | NA | TRBJ1-1 | TRBV5-6 | 14 | CASRDRQENTEAFF | TGTGCCAGCAGGGACCGACAGGAGAACACTGAAGCTTTCTTT
NA | NA | TRBJ1-2 | TRBV19 | 13 | CASSNRGADGYTF | TGTGCCAGTAGTAATCGGGGGGCGGATGGCTACACCTTC
NA | few | TRBJ2-5 | TRBV2 | 15 | CASSPQQAWGETQYF | TGTGCCAGCAGTCCCCAACAGGCCTGGGGAGAGACCCAGTACTTC
NA | NA | TRBJ1-1 | TRBV2 | 13 | CASSGGSVTEAFF | TGTGCCAGCAGTGGGGGCAGTGTGACTGAAGCTTTCTTT
NA | NA | TRBJ1-6 | TRBV9 | 15 | CASSGPDTGYRPLHF | TGTGCCAGCAGCGGACCAGACACAGGGTACAGACCCCTCCACTTT
TRBD1 | NA | TRBJ2-1 | TRBV2 | 13 | CASIVGQANEQFF | TGTGCCAGCATCGTAGGACAGGCCAATGAGCAGTTCTTC
NA | NA | TRBJ2-1 | TRBV11-2 | 15 | CASSFLRVGYNEQFF | TGTGCCAGCAGCTTCCTGAGGGTGGGGTACAATGAGCAGTTCTTC
NA | once | TRBJ1-1 | TRBV7-7 | 15 | CASSPMGHMNTEAFF | TGTGCTAGCAGCCCGATGGGACACATGAACACTGAAGCTTTCTTT
NA | few | TRBJ2-1 | TRBV6-4 | 13 | CASSESGNNEQFF | TGTGCCAGCAGTGAAAGCGGTAACAATGAGCAGTTCTTC
NA | few | TRBJ2-1 | TRBV12-1 | 15 | CASSFPQGSYNEQFF | TGTGCCAGCAGCTTCCCCCAGGGCTCCTACAATGAGCAGTTCTTC
TRBD1 | NA | TRBJ2-7 | TRBV7-2 | 14 | CASSREGGFDEQYF | TGTGCCAGCAGCCGGGAAGGGGGCTTCGATGAGCAGTACTTC
NA | once | TRBJ2-6 | TRBV7-6 | 15 | CASSRNSPGANVLTF | TGTGCCAGCAGCCGTAACAGCCCCGGGGCCAACGTCCTGACTTTC
NA | NA | TRBJ1-1 | TRBV6-5 | 13 | CASRGYSNTEAFF | TGTGCCAGCAGGGGCTACAGCAACACTGAAGCTTTCTTT
NA | NA | TRBJ1-1 | TRBV7-9 | 12 | CASSLAEIPAFF | TGTGCCAGCAGCTTAGCAGAGATCCCGGCTTTCTTT
NA | NA | TRBJ1-4 | TRBV5-1 | 16 | CASSADSRRSNEKLFF | TGCGCCAGCAGCGCCGATAGCCGGAGAAGTAATGAAAAACTGTTTTTT
NA | NA | TRBJ1-1 | TRBV7-8 | 11 | CASSPLREAFF | TGTGCCAGCAGCCCCTTGAGAGAAGCTTTCTTT
NA | NA | TRBJ1-4 | TRBV5-4 | 15 | CASSSGASTNEKLFF | TGTGCCAGCAGCTCTGGGGCTTCAACTAATGAAAAACTGTTTTTT
TRBD2 | once | TRBJ2-5 | TRBV4-3 | 16 | CASSQDLAGGQETQYF | TGCGCCAGCAGCCAAGATCTGGCGGGGGGACAAGAGACCCAGTACTTC
NA | NA | TRBJ1-3 | TRBV28 | 16 | CASSPGGGRTRNTIYF | TGTGCCAGCAGTCCCGGGGGAGGGCGGACCCGAAACACCATATATTTT
NA | NA | TRBJ2-3 | TRBV7-2 | 14 | CASSSVEKGNTQYF | TGTGCCAGCAGCTCCGTCGAAAAGGGGAATACGCAGTATTTT
NA | NA | TRBJ2-1 | TRBV9 | 15 | CASSYTEAAYNEQFF | TGTGCCAGCAGTTATACGGAGGCAGCATACAATGAGCAGTTCTTC
TRBD2 | NA | TRBJ2-1 | TRBV29-1 | 13 | CSVNGLAGNEQFF | TGCAGCGTCAACGGACTAGCGGGAAATGAGCAGTTCTTC
NA | NA | TRBJ1-5 | TRBV19 | 12 | CASPGGAQPQHF | TGTGCCAGCCCTGGAGGAGCTCAGCCCCAGCATTTT
TRBD1 | NA | TRBJ1-1 | TRBV6-5 | 14 | CASILDRGSSEAFF | TGTGCCAGCATACTCGACAGGGGATCTTCTGAAGCTTTCTTT
TRBD2 | NA | TRBJ2-7 | TRBV6-5 | 14 | CASTRAHGGGEQYF | TGTGCCAGTACCCGGGCCCACGGGGGGGGCGAGCAGTACTTC
NA | NA | TRBJ2-7 | TRBV13 | 15 | CASSLGQFLAYEQYF | TGTGCCAGCAGCTTAGGACAGTTTTTGGCCTACGAGCAGTACTTC
NA | once | TRBJ1-2 | TRBV6-5 | 13 | CASSYFDRTGYTF | TGTGCCAGCAGTTACTTTGACAGGACGGGCTACACCTTC
NA | NA | TRBJ1-3 | TRBV14 | 16 | CASSLIWSSSGNTIYF | TGTGCCAGCAGCCTTATCTGGTCCAGCTCTGGAAACACCATATATTTT
NA | once | TRBJ2-1 | TRBV7-7 | 14 | CASSRTSTGNEQFF | TGTGCTAGCAGCCGCACTAGCACGGGCAATGAGCAGTTCTTC
TRBD1 | NA | TRBJ2-7 | TRBV7-6 | 16 | CASSLRGGQGDDEQYF | TGTGCCAGCAGCTTAAGAGGGGGACAGGGCGACGACGAGCAGTACTTC
NA | few | TRBJ2-1 | TRBV29-1 | 12 | CSVADSYNEQFF | TGCAGCGTAGCGGACTCCTACAATGAGCAGTTCTTC
NA | NA | TRBJ1-2 | TRBV4-3 | 14 | CASSQEIGAYGYTF | TGCGCCAGCAGCCAAGAAATAGGGGCCTATGGCTACACCTTC
NA | NA | TRBJ2-7 | TRBV10-2 | 14 | CASSEPWRAEEQYF | TGCGCCAGCAGTGAGCCGTGGAGGGCGGAGGAGCAGTACTTC
NA | NA | TRBJ2-1 | TRBV7-9 | 13 | CASSLPFLREQFF | TGTGCCAGCAGCCTCCCCTTCCTGCGTGAGCAGTTCTTC
TRBD2 | NA | TRBJ2-5 | TRBV5-1 | 14 | CASSPGLAEETQYF | TGCGCCAGCAGCCCGGGACTAGCGGAAGAGACCCAGTACTTC
NA | NA | TRBJ1-5 | TRBV15 | 15 | CATSRVLADQGPQHF | TGTGCCACCAGCAGAGTACTGGCTGACCAGGGGCCCCAGCATTTT
TRBD1 | NA | TRBJ1-4 | TRBV7-9 | 16 | CASSSGGWGTNEKLFF | TGTGCCAGCAGCTCAGGGGGTTGGGGGACTAATGAAAAACTGTTTTTT